A single sample gave rise to the 31 T cell receptor beta chains below, sequenced in a study of tumor-infiltrating lymphocytes in oesophageal squamous cell carcinoma. TCRdb itself ran the PCR reads through MiXCR, one entry per CDR3 protein. The sample lists under 20,000 distinct CDR3 sequences; around 44% were seen once. Material for sequencing was esophageal tumor tissue. These receptors were taken from a male donor with esophageal squamous cell carcinoma.

A word on this clonotype: In this CDR3 the conserved last residue, phenylalanine or tryptophan, is missing, so a read error is likely. Because the CDR3's place on the DNA is in doubt, the DNA is left out and the CDR3 is given as listed by TCRdb. The rearrangement joins TRBV7-6 to TRBJ2-6; whether TRBD2, the table's D call, matches the DNA was not checked. Termini included, the CDR3 measures 19 amino acids. Germline V gene lookup returns CDR1 SGHVS and CDR2 FNYEAQ. CDR3 loop: CASSYTSGGWSYNEQYFGA.

This clonotype has only one observation. The V and J genes are TRBV20-1 and TRBJ2-1, with 12 bases that match TRBD1. This CDR3 has 18 amino acids. J was trimmed by 2 bases and V by 0 bases; bases with no gene match: 8. In germline, CDR1 is DFQATT, CDR2 SNEGSKA (reference sequence). The CDR3 protein is CSARDRFGTGGPYNEQFF. The CDR3, as DNA: TGCAGTGCTAGAGATCGGTTCGGGACAGGGGGCCCCTACAATGAGCAGTTCTTC.

The table lists this clonotype with many counts. The V and J genes are TRBV6-6 and TRBJ1-6; D uncertain. The CDR3 extends over 14 amino acids. V lost 2 bases and J lost 6, with 8 bases in between. Germline CDR1 and CDR2: MNHNY and SVGAGI (reference sequence). The DNA of the CDR3 is TGTGCCAGCAGTTACGGAGGGAGTAATTCACCCCTCCACTTT. It codes for CASSYGGSNSPLHF.

This chain uses TRBV7-6 with TRBJ1-1, with D unresolved. The CDR3 spans 14 residues. Trimming left V 0 bases short and J 2 bases short, with 7 bases between. Germline V lookup: CDR1 SGHVS, CDR2 FNYEAQ. The chain's CDR3 is CASSLAGYNTEAFF. In DNA, the CDR3 is TGTGCCAGCAGCTTAGCGGGCTACAACACTGAAGCTTTCTTT.

The genes are TRBV28 and TRBJ2-1; no definite D call. Germline V gene sequence: CDR1 MDHEN, CDR2 SYDVKM. The CDR3 length is 12 residues. Deletions cut 5 bases from V and 3 bases from J, with 5 bases between. CDR3 nucleotide sequence: TGTGCCAGCAGTCTAAACTACAATGAGCAGTTCTTC. Translating it yields CASSLNYNEQFF. The variable domain in full, completed from reference TRBV28 and TRBJ2-1, reads DVKVTQSSRYLVKRTGEKVFLECVQDMDHENMFWYRQDPGLGLRLIYFSYDVKMKEKGDIPEGYSVSREKKERFSLILESASTNQTSMYLCASSLNYNEQFFGPGTRLTVL.

CDR3 bases: TGCGCCAGCAGCCCAGGGACTTACTACAATGAGCAGTTCTTC. Residues: CASSPGTYYNEQFF. This sequence joins TRBV5-1 and TRBJ2-1; D may be TRBD2 (6 bases). Germline V gene sequence: CDR1 SGHRS, CDR2 YFSETQ. The CDR3 totals 14 residues. The V and J ends lost 4 bases and 3 bases respectively, with 11 bases between them.

This clonotype was observed a few times. The chain combines TRBV7-3 with TRBJ2-5, with TRBD2 matching over 11 bases. The DNA end lines up better with TRBJ2-1; the J call may be wrong. The germline CDR1 and CDR2 sequences are SGHTA and FQGTGA. The CDR3 loop spans 15 amino acids. The CDR3 DNA follows: TGTGCCAGCAGCATAGGGACTAGCGGAGTTAATGAGCAGTTCTTC. Protein sequence: CASSIGTSGVNEQFF.

Ten or more counts support this clonotype. The chain combines TRBV7-9 with TRBJ2-1; 9 bases are a match to TRBD2. The trim removed 8 bases at V and 0 bases at J, leaving 11 bases unmatched. The germline CDR1 and CDR2 sequences are SEHNR and FQNEAQ (reference sequence). This CDR3 has 17 residues. The CDR3 loop reads CASPGQTSGTSYNEQFF. The DNA of the CDR3 is TGTGCCAGCCCAGGACAGACTAGCGGAACCTCCTACAATGAGCAGTTCTTC.

This chain joins TRBV28 and TRBJ1-1; 9 nucleotides align to TRBD2. The J call is doubtful: the DNA matches TRBJ2-7 better. Per the germline V gene, CDR1 is MDHEN and CDR2 is SYDVKM. The CDR3 is 15 residues long. CDR3 DNA sequence: TGTGCCAGCGTAGCGGGAGTGCTAACCTACAATGAGCAGTACTTC. This sequence encodes CASVAGVLTYNEQYF.

This clonotype was seen many times. V and J are TRBV7-2 and TRBJ2-3, with 8 bases aligning to TRBD2. The germline V gene encodes CDR1 SGHTA and CDR2 FQGNSA. V trimming: 2 bases; J trimming: 4 bases; junction bases outside the gene matches: 5. This CDR3 comprises 15 residues. CDR3 amino acids: CASSLSGLGPDTQYF. The CDR3 DNA reads as TGTGCCAGCAGCTTATCGGGACTAGGCCCAGATACGCAGTATTTT. Using reference TRBV7-2 and TRBJ2-3 for the parts outside the CDR3, the full variable domain is GAGVSQSPSNKVTEKGKDVELRCDPISGHTALYWYRQSLGQGLEFLIYFQGNSAPDKSGLPSDRFSAERTGGSVSTLTIQRTQQEDSAVYLCASSLSGLGPDTQYFGPGTRLTVL.

This clonotype was seen ten or more times. The gene calls are TRBV25-1 and TRBJ1-4; 8 bases are a match to TRBD1. V was pared by 6 bases and J by 5 bases, with 5 bases of the junction left unmatched. This CDR3 is built from 14 residues. CDR1 and CDR2 from the germline V gene are MGHDK and SYGVNS. In DNA form, the CDR3 reads TGTGCCAGCAGCAGACAGGGGCGAAATGAAAAACTGTTTTTT. It specifies CASSRQGRNEKLFF.

This clonotype appeared a few times. The CDR3 does not close with the conserved phenylalanine or tryptophan, likely indicating a read error. The DNA is left out, because the CDR3 cannot be placed on it with certainty; the CDR3 is given as TCRdb lists it. The chain links TRBV7-3 to TRBJ1-1; the table's D call, TRBD1, was not checked against the DNA. The germline V gene has CDR1 SGHTA and CDR2 FQGTGA. Counting both end residues, the CDR3 totals 17 amino acids. The CDR3 protein is CASSLRLAMGRPSTSAP.

This clonotype was seen only a few times. J is TRBJ2-3 and V is TRBV7-2, with TRBD1 matching 8 bases. The CDR3 is made up of 13 amino acids. The V gene's germline CDR1 is SGHTA and CDR2 FQGNSA. V was clipped by 0 bases and J by 10 bases; unmatched bases: 3. CDR3 residues: CASSLAGQGSQYF. The DNA of the CDR3 is TGTGCCAGCAGCTTAGCAGGACAGGGATCGCAGTATTTT.

Regarding this clonotype: This CDR3 fails to terminate in the conserved phenylalanine or tryptophan, so it likely reflects a read error. It is unclear where the CDR3 begins or ends on the DNA, so no DNA is shown, and the CDR3 is as TCRdb lists it. This sequence joins TRBV11-3 and TRBJ2-6; the DNA was not used to check the table's D call, TRBD1. A total of 8 residues make up the CDR3, ends included. Germline V CDR1 and CDR2: SGHNT, YENEEA. The CDR3 spells CASRRRGL.

This clonotype was seen ten or more times. V usage is TRBV5-4 and J usage is TRBJ1-2; possibly TRBD1 for D (5 bases). The CDR3 extends over 15 amino acids. Germline CDR1 SGHNT, CDR2 YYREEE (reference sequence). V gave up 1 base and J gave up 0 bases, with 10 bases separating them. This CDR3 reads CASSLLTESNYGYTF. The CDR3 region has the DNA TGTGCCAGCAGCTTGTTGACAGAGTCTAACTATGGCTACACCTTC.

This clonotype was counted ten times or more. The chain uses TRBV7-8 and TRBJ1-2; 7 bases align to TRBD1. There are 15 residues in the CDR3. Germline trimming cut 1 base from V and 3 bases from J; bases unmatched to any gene: 5. CDR1 is SGHVS and CDR2 is FQNEAQ in the germline V gene. CDR3 loop: CASSLGGGGDYGYTF. The CDR3 DNA reads TGTGCCAGCAGCTTAGGGGGAGGGGGCGACTATGGCTACACCTTC.

This clonotype was seen a few times. The V gene is TRBV11-1, the J gene TRBJ1-1, with 9 bases identical to TRBD1. The ends lost 5 bases at V and 11 bases at J; junction bases unmatched: 12. The CDR3 covers 14 residues. From germline, CDR1 is SGHAT and CDR2 FQDESV (reference sequence). This CDR3 reads CASSPEGTGSDAFF. CDR3 DNA sequence: TGTGCCAGCAGCCCTGAAGGGACAGGGTCCGACGCTTTCTTT.

Points on this clonotype: This may come from a read error, since a much larger clone is one base off. The chain is built from TRBV6-6 and TRBJ2-3; D possibly matches TRBD1 or TRBD2 (5 bases each). Trimming cost V 6 bases and J 14 bases, with 21 bases left between them. CDR3 length equals 13 residues. Germline-derived CDR1 and CDR2 are MNHNY and SVGAGI (reference sequence). The CDR3 region is CASSPPGAGELYF. CDR3 DNA: TGTGCCAGCAGCCCTCCTGGGGCCGGGGAGCTGTATTTT.

CDR3 in DNA: TGTGCCAGCAGGGGCGTAAACACCGGGGAGCTGTTTTTT. It codes for CASRGVNTGELFF. The chain employs TRBV7-6 and TRBJ1-4, with no clear D. The J call may be incorrect, as the DNA end agrees better with TRBJ2-2. Germline assignment: CDR1 SGHVS and CDR2 FNYEAQ. The CDR3 is 13 amino acids.

The chain uses TRBV7-4 and TRBJ2-6, with D possibly matching TRBD2 (5 bases). The J call may be mistaken, given a closer DNA end match to TRBJ2-7. This CDR3 comprises 15 residues. In germline, CDR1 is SGHVT, CDR2 SQSDAQ. The CDR3 protein is CASSLGISAAWEQYF. CDR3 in DNA: TGTGCCAGCAGCCTTGGAATTAGCGCCGCCTGGGAGCAGTACTTC.

Only a few counts were recorded for this clonotype. The V call is TRBV11-2, the J call TRBJ2-3, with D unresolved. This CDR3 is 12 amino acids long. In germline, CDR1 is SGHAT, CDR2 FQNNGV. Between the trimmed V and J ends, which lost 6 bases and 2 bases, there was a span of 6 bases. In DNA, the CDR3 is TGTGCCAGCAGAGGGTACACAGATACGCAGTATTTT. Protein sequence: CASRGYTDTQYF.

This sequence joins TRBV7-4 and TRBJ2-7; 9 bases match TRBD2. The better agreement between TRBJ2-1 and the DNA end casts doubt on the J call. There are 15 residues in the CDR3. Germline assignment: CDR1 SGHVT and CDR2 SQSDAQ. CDR3 DNA: TGTGCCAGCAGCCCCCGGACTAGCGTGTACAATGAGCAGTTCTTC. This codes for CASSPRTSVYNEQFF.

Only a few counts were recorded for this clonotype. The chain employs TRBV7-3 and TRBJ2-1, with D unclear. The CDR3 is 12 residues long. The V gene lost 2 bases and the J gene lost 7 bases, with 6 bases spanning the gap. In germline, CDR1 is SGHTA, CDR2 FQGTGA. CDR3 in amino acids: CASSLGKNEQFF. The CDR3 bases are TGTGCCAGCAGCTTAGGAAAAAATGAGCAGTTCTTC.

The sample holds many counts of this clonotype. The chain carries TRBV5-6 and TRBJ2-3; D is ambiguous. The CDR3 runs to 12 residues. V was trimmed by 0 bases and J by 5 bases, leaving 4 bases between them. The germline gives CDR1 SGHDT, CDR2 YYEEEE. The CDR3 nucleotides are TGTGCCAGCAGCTTGGGCGGAGATACGCAGTATTTT. Encoded protein: CASSLGGDTQYF.

This clonotype is medium-sized (0.01 to 0.1%) in the sample. The rearrangement uses TRBV7-9 and TRBJ2-3; no clear D gene. V was trimmed by 3 bases and J by 0 bases, leaving 7 bases between them. CDR1 is SEHNR and CDR2 is FQNEAQ in the germline V gene (reference sequence). The length of the CDR3 is 14 residues. In DNA form, the CDR3 reads TGTGCCAGCAGCTTCACCCAAAGCACAGATACGCAGTATTTT. Translation: CASSFTQSTDTQYF.

Notes on this clonotype: A read error may produce the germline difference seen at one junction end. This sequence joins TRBV7-4 and TRBJ2-5; possibly TRBD2 for D (5 bases). CDR1 is SGHVT, CDR2 SQSDAQ, per germline. This CDR3 is built from 17 residues. For the CDR3, the DNA is TGTGCCAGCAGCCCATCGGCGCTAGCCCTCATCCCTCAGTCCCCGTTCTTC. Amino acid sequence: CASSPSALALIPQSPFF.

This clonotype was counted only a few times. This chain connects TRBV15 to TRBJ1-5, with 7 bases that match TRBD1. J gave up 2 bases and V 0 bases, and 4 bases lay outside the gene matches. The CDR3 contains 16 residues. Germline values: CDR1 LNHNV, CDR2 YYDKDF (reference sequence). The CDR3 is CATSRDRQGGNQPQHF. The CDR3 region has the DNA TGTGCCACCAGCAGAGATCGGCAGGGGGGCAATCAGCCCCAGCATTTT.

The V and J genes are TRBV24-1 and TRBJ2-7; D gene unclear. With the DNA end fitting TRBJ2-1 better, the J assignment may be wrong. CDR1 is KGHDR, CDR2 SFDVKD, per germline. This CDR3 has 15 amino acids. The CDR3 nucleotides are TGTGCCACCAGTGATTTAGAGGCAGTATCCAATGAGCAGTTCTTC. Its translation: CATSDLEAVSNEQFF.

This clonotype showed up just a few times. This clone may be a read error of a much larger clone one base away. The chain joins TRBV6-1 to TRBJ2-3, with D possibly being TRBD1 (6 bases). Per germline, CDR1 MNHNS and CDR2 SASEGT. The CDR3 loop spans 15 amino acids. V was cut by 4 bases and J by 14 bases, with 25 bases left in between. The CDR3: CASSVTGPNTGELYF. CDR3 sequence (DNA): TGTGCCAGCAGTGTTACAGGGCCGAACACCGGGGAGCTGTATTTT.

The V and J genes are TRBV7-9 and TRBJ2-5; weak D call: TRBD1 (6 bases). The V and J ends lost 7 bases and 1 base respectively, with 10 bases between them. CDR1 and CDR2 from the germline V gene are SEHNR and FQNEAQ (reference sequence). This CDR3 is 13 amino acids long. The CDR3 sequence is CASTLGAQETQYF. In nucleotides, the CDR3 is TGTGCCAGCACCCTGGGGGCCCAAGAGACCCAGTACTTC.

The V and J genes are TRBV12-3 or TRBV12-4 and TRBJ2-3; 10 bases agree with TRBD2. Trimming cost V 2 bases and J 0 bases; bases outside gene matches: 11. This CDR3 is built from 19 residues. CDR3 DNA sequence: TGTGCCAGCAGTTTAAAATTAGCGGGAGGTATCCAAAGCACAGATACGCAGTATTTT. Translated: CASSLKLAGGIQSTDTQYF.